The clone carrying this TCR beta chain was recorded at least ten times. Its antigen is undetermined. The data belong to a study of regulatory T cells in long-lasting Graves disease. Notes on the study in general: Accuracy could have been hurt by small sample size.

iRepertoire HTBI primers and Arm-PCR of CDR3 regions built TCR beta libraries. Using its own MiXCR run on the multiplex PCR reads, TCRdb lists one record per CDR3 protein. Among 350,000 to 500,000 distinct CDR3 sequences, approximately 15% were seen once, and the ten largest hold roughly 18%. CDR3 length equals 12 residues. Trimming cost V 5 bases and J 4 bases, with 9 bases left between them. Germline CDR1 SEHNR, CDR2 FQNEAQ (reference sequence). The time point is: newly diagnosed GD, antithyroid drugs for less than 3 months. TCR sequences were obtained from RNA taken from PBMCs. The same data also went into a second study, on T cells in Graves' hyperthyroidism and ophthalmopathy. Turning to that study: Among thyroid clonotypes expanded above 0.001, most also appeared in blood.

This sequence joins TRBV7-9 and TRBJ2-7, with D perhaps matching TRBD1 or TRBD2 (5 bases each). The sample in question was peripheral blood mononuclear cells (PBMCs), obtained at new diagnosis, from a patient treated with antithyroid drugs. The receptor was derived from a woman in her 50s with Graves disease. The CDR3 sequence: CASSGGFYEQYF. The DNA for the CDR3 is TGTGCCAGCAGCGGGGGTTTTTACGAGCAGTACTTC.